The 19 T cell receptor beta chains reported below all come from one sample, sequenced in a study of CD8 T cells in Susac syndrome. RNA totalling roughly 0.5 to 1 ug underwent reverse transcription with random hexamers. TCRdb re-called the immunoSEQ multiplex PCR reads with MiXCR, one entry per CDR3 protein. This table has 100,000 to 150,000 distinct CDR3 sequences, about 95% appearing once. Sequenced material: CD4+ T cells from PBMCs. The receptor source for this set is a human donor in good health.

This chain joins TRBV5-1 and TRBJ1-1; tentative D call: TRBD1 (6 bases). Trimming removed 0 bases from V and 1 base from J, with 10 bases in between. Germline CDR1 reads SGHRS; CDR2 reads YFSETQ. The CDR3 is 15 amino acids. The CDR3 nucleotides read TGCGCCAGCAGCTTGGTCCAGGGGACGAACACTGAAGCTTTCTTT. This translates into CASSLVQGTNTEAFF.

The chain uses TRBV3-1 and TRBJ1-1; D gene ambiguous. Trimming shortened V by 5 bases and J by 5 bases, and 15 bases separated the two germline ends. Germline CDR1 and CDR2: LGHDT and YNNKEL (reference sequence). CDR3 length equals 14 residues. The CDR3, as DNA: TGTGCCAGCAGCAGGCTGGGAGCAGAGACTGAAGCTTTCTTT. Translation gives CASSRLGAETEAFF.

This chain links TRBV7-3 with TRBJ2-7, with TRBD2 matching 9 bases. The CDR3 totals 15 residues. Germline-derived CDR1 and CDR2 are SGHTA and FQGTGA. The ends lost 3 bases at V and 3 bases at J; junction bases unmatched: 6. The CDR3 nucleotides are TGTGCCAGCAGCTTCGGGACTAGCCTAATCTACGAGCAGTACTTC. It encodes CASSFGTSLIYEQYF.

The sample holds one count of this clonotype. The rearrangement uses TRBV2 and TRBJ1-4; TRBD1 might be the D (6 bases). From germline, CDR1 is SNHLY and CDR2 FYNNEI. The length of the CDR3 is 16 residues. V gave up 0 bases and J gave up 0 bases, with 8 bases separating them. The DNA for the CDR3 is TGTGCCAGCAGTGAAGCGGACAGACCAACTAATGAAAAACTGTTTTTT. Translating it yields CASSEADRPTNEKLFF.

This chain links TRBV14 with TRBJ2-7; D unclear. Trimming stripped 1 base from V and 7 bases from J, with 14 bases between. Germline V gives CDR1 SGHDN, CDR2 FVKESK. The CDR3 runs 14 residues. CDR3 DNA sequence: TGTGCCAGCAGCCAAGCGAGTATCCTTGGGGAGCAGTACTTC. The encoded protein is CASSQASILGEQYF.

V gene TRBV20-1 combines with J gene TRBJ2-4; D is undetermined. The CDR3 is 12 residues long. CDR1 and CDR2 from the germline V gene are DFQATT and SNEGSKA (reference sequence). V was cut by 7 bases and J by 4 bases, with 11 bases left in between. The CDR3: CSVDSSKNIQYF. For the CDR3, the DNA is TGCAGTGTCGATTCATCTAAAAACATTCAGTACTTC.

The chain joins TRBV6-5 to TRBJ1-1; TRBD1 agrees at 7 bases. The germline CDR1 and CDR2 sequences are MNHEY and SVGAGI. V was clipped by 6 bases and J by 0 bases; unmatched bases: 4. The CDR3 has 14 residues. The CDR3 DNA follows: TGTGCCAGCAGCCAGGGGGACCTGAACACTGAAGCTTTCTTT. It yields the protein CASSQGDLNTEAFF.

The chain carries TRBV20-1 and TRBJ2-1; D uncertain. In germline, CDR1 is DFQATT, CDR2 SNEGSKA (reference sequence). The CDR3 is made up of 12 amino acids. Trimming removed 3 bases from V and 4 bases from J, with 7 bases in between. The CDR3 bases are TGCAGTGCTAGTCCGAGTTACAATGAGCAGTTCTTC. It specifies CSASPSYNEQFF.

The chain is built from TRBV29-1 and TRBJ1-1; possibly TRBD1 for D (6 bases). CDR3 length equals 12 residues. Germline CDR1 reads SQVTM; CDR2 reads ANQGSEA. The V gene lost 7 bases and the J gene lost 1 base, with 10 bases spanning the gap. DNA for the CDR3: TGCAGCGCACAGGGAGGGAACACTGAAGCTTTCTTT. Translated, it gives CSAQGGNTEAFF.

CDR3 coding DNA: TGTGCCAGCAGCTTAGCCTGGGGGTGGCAAAACATTCAGTACTTC. Its translation: CASSLAWGWQNIQYF. This chain joins TRBV7-2 and TRBJ2-4, with D possibly being TRBD1 or TRBD2 (5 bases each). V lost 0 bases to trimming and J lost 5 bases, with 11 bases between them. The CDR3 has 15 residues. CDR1 and CDR2 (germline): SGHTA, FQGNSA. Full variable domain (outside the CDR3, taken from reference TRBV7-2 and TRBJ2-4): GAGVSQSPSNKVTEKGKDVELRCDPISGHTALYWYRQSLGQGLEFLIYFQGNSAPDKSGLPSDRFSAERTGGSVSTLTIQRTQQEDSAVYLCASSLAWGWQNIQYFGAGTRLSVL.

This chain links TRBV5-6 with TRBJ1-5; the match to TRBD1 covers 9 bases. The CDR3 length is 16 residues. CDR1 is SGHDT, CDR2 YYEEEE, per germline. V gave up 1 base and J gave up 6 bases; unmatched junction bases: 8. In nucleotides, the CDR3 is TGTGCCAGCAGCTTGATGTTAGGGACAGGGAGTCAGCCCCAGCATTTT. Protein: CASSLMLGTGSQPQHF.

This sequence joins TRBV2 and TRBJ1-5; D is unclear. CDR1 is SNHLY and CDR2 is FYNNEI in the germline V gene. Trimming stripped 2 bases from V and 7 bases from J, with 9 bases between. The CDR3 runs to 13 residues. The CDR3 sequence: CASSETRQQPQHF. CDR3 nucleotide sequence: TGTGCCAGCAGTGAAACTAGGCAACAGCCCCAGCATTTT.

The chain couples TRBV18 to TRBJ2-1; 13 bases match TRBD2. V was clipped by 6 bases and J by 8 bases; unmatched bases: 10. The CDR3 is 16 residues long. Germline V gene data show CDR1 as KGHSH and CDR2 as LQKENI. The CDR3, as DNA: TGTGCCAGCTCCCACGGACTAGCGGGAGAGGGCGATGAGCAGTTCTTC. It yields the protein CASSHGLAGEGDEQFF.

J is TRBJ1-3 and V is TRBV4-1; D remains ambiguous. Trimming took off 1 base at V and 2 bases at J, with 12 bases between the two ends. The CDR3 consists of 16 residues. CDR1 is MGHRA and CDR2 is YSYEKL in the germline V gene. Here the CDR3 reads CASSQGIAEPGNTIYF. CDR3 coding DNA: TGCGCCAGCAGCCAAGGTATCGCGGAACCTGGAAACACCATATATTTT.

This chain links TRBV19 with TRBJ1-2; no definite D call. CDR3 size: 10 residues. CDR1 is LNHDA and CDR2 is SQIVND in the germline V gene (reference sequence). Here the CDR3 DNA reads TGTGGCACAGAAGGGTATGGCTACACCTTC. Its translation is CGTEGYGYTF.

The chain recombines TRBV27 with TRBJ2-1, with 9 positions matching TRBD1. CDR3 size: 14 residues. Germline loops: CDR1 MNHEY, CDR2 SMNVEV (reference sequence). Trimming at V came to 5 bases and at J to 6 bases, leaving 5 bases not matched to a gene. The CDR3 nucleotides are TGTGCCAGCAGTGCGGGACAGGGAATCAATGAGCAGTTCTTC. It encodes CASSAGQGINEQFF.

The rearrangement joins TRBV19 to TRBJ2-1; 10 bases are a match to TRBD1. The CDR3 has 17 amino acids. Per the germline V gene, CDR1 is LNHDA and CDR2 is SQIVND (reference sequence). With 4 bases clipped from V and 4 bases from J, the junction kept 10 bases outside the gene matches. CDR3 bases: TGTGCCAGTAGTACCCCCGGGACAGGGGATCCATACAATGAGCAGTTCTTC. It is translated as CASSTPGTGDPYNEQFF.

This sequence joins TRBV30 and TRBJ2-6; D is uncertain. CDR3 length: 18 amino acids. Trimming took 0 bases from V and 4 from J, leaving 19 bases between them. CDR1 is GTSNPN and CDR2 is SVGIG in the germline V gene (reference sequence). The DNA of the CDR3 is TGTGCCTGGAGTGTATTACTTAGTTGGGAAACCGGGGCCAACGTCCTGACTTTC. Its translation: CAWSVLLSWETGANVLTF.

A few counts support this clonotype. V and J are TRBV2 and TRBJ2-7, with no clear D. The CDR3 is 11 residues long. Germline V gene sequence: CDR1 SNHLY, CDR2 FYNNEI. Trimming stripped 7 bases from V and 3 bases from J, with 7 bases between. CDR3 residues: CASKPLYEQYF. CDR3 nucleotide sequence: TGTGCCAGCAAACCCCTCTACGAGCAGTACTTC.